One and the same sample provided the 13 T cell receptor beta chains below, sequenced in a study of blood T cell repertoires in COVID-19. Measured with immunoSEQ multiplex PCR; TCRdb has only the in-frame clones, and not every one. The data show some 510,000 clones, 70% to 90% seen once. The sequenced sample consisted of PBMCs or T cells enriched from blood (not recorded which). The receptors here all came from a woman aged 40 to 55 who had recovered from COVID-19.

V usage is TRBV6-2 or TRBV6-3 and J usage is TRBJ2-7, with 9 bases lining up with TRBD2. The V gene end was trimmed by 4 bases and the J gene end by 4 bases; junction bases not matched to a gene: 2. Germline loops: CDR1 MNHEY, CDR2 SVGEGT. This CDR3 spans 13 amino acids. CDR3 in amino acids: CASSLGLAYEQYF. CDR3 bases: TGTGCCAGCAGTTTGGGACTAGCTTACGAGCAGTACTTC.

This sequence joins TRBV6-4 and TRBJ1-6; D is perhaps TRBD1 (5 bases). This CDR3 contains 14 residues. Trimming removed 6 bases from V and 5 bases from J, with 11 bases in between. CDR1 MRHNA and CDR2 SNTAGT come from the germline V gene. The CDR3 is CASSLTGNNSPLHF. Here the CDR3 DNA reads TGTGCCAGCAGCCTTACAGGAAATAATTCACCCCTCCACTTT.

This clone was recorded a few times. V is TRBV25-1 and J is TRBJ1-6; no definite D call. Germline V CDR1 and CDR2: MGHDK, SYGVNS. The V end was cut by 3 bases, the J end by 13 bases, with 7 bases between. There are 11 residues in the CDR3. This CDR3 is CASSDDGPLHF. In nucleotides, the CDR3 is TGTGCCAGCAGTGACGATGGCCCCCTCCACTTT.

The gene calls are TRBV7-6 and TRBJ2-3, with TRBD2 matching over 7 bases. Germline CDR1 and CDR2: SGHVS and FNYEAQ. Trimming removed 1 base from V and 0 bases from J; junction bases left unmatched: 10. The CDR3 has 18 residues. The CDR3 sequence: CASSLGPLGDYSTDTQYF. The CDR3 DNA follows: TGTGCCAGCAGCTTAGGCCCACTAGGGGACTATAGCACAGATACGCAGTATTTT.

The rearrangement links TRBV5-8 to TRBJ1-4; TRBD1 is a possible D gene (5 bases). Trimming removed 0 bases at V and 0 bases at J, with 12 bases between. Germline V CDR1 and CDR2: SGHTS, YDEGEE. The CDR3 length is 17 residues. CDR3 in amino acids: CASSLVPQGSTNEKLFF. CDR3 DNA: TGTGCCAGCAGCTTGGTTCCGCAGGGATCAACTAATGAAAAACTGTTTTTT. The entire variable domain, with the rest obtained from reference TRBV5-8 and TRBJ1-4, is as follows: EAGVTQSPTHLIKTRGQQATLRCSPISGHTSVYWYQQALGLGLQFLLWYDEGEERNRGNFPPRFSGRQFPNYSSELNVNALELEDSALYLCASSLVPQGSTNEKLFFGSGTQLSVL.

The chain recombines TRBV27 with TRBJ1-5; 8 nucleotides match TRBD1. The trim removed 6 bases at V and 4 bases at J, leaving 5 bases unmatched. Germline CDR1 reads MNHEY; CDR2 reads SMNVEV (reference sequence). The CDR3 runs 14 residues. The CDR3 loop is CASSPQGANQPQHF. The DNA for the CDR3 is TGTGCCAGCAGCCCTCAGGGGGCGAATCAGCCCCAGCATTTT.

This sequence joins TRBV3-1 (or the pseudogene TRBV3-2) and TRBJ2-6; TRBD1 is a possible D gene (5 bases). V was pared by 0 bases and J by 3 bases, with 15 bases between. The CDR3 contains 18 residues. Germline V gene lookup returns CDR1 LGHDT and CDR2 YNNKEL (reference sequence). The CDR3 nucleotides read TGTGCCAGCAGCCAAGATTGGAAGGGGATTTTTGGGGCCAACGTCCTGACTTTC. This sequence encodes CASSQDWKGIFGANVLTF.

The rearrangement joins TRBV12-3 or TRBV12-4 to TRBJ2-3; the D is unclear. Trimming removed 6 bases at V and 3 bases at J, with 4 bases between. The CDR3 covers 11 residues. The CDR3 reads CASSVTDTQYF. CDR3 bases: TGTGCCAGCAGCGTAACAGATACGCAGTATTTT.

This chain joins TRBV27 and TRBJ1-1; D remains unclear. Germline assignment: CDR1 MNHEY and CDR2 SMNVEV (reference sequence). This CDR3 has 13 residues. Trimming took 2 bases from V and 5 from J, leaving 9 bases between them. The CDR3 loop reads CASSLILGTEAFF. The CDR3 nucleotides read TGTGCCAGCAGTTTAATCCTCGGGACTGAAGCTTTCTTT.

The chain uses TRBV29-1 and TRBJ2-3, with 7 bases that match TRBD1. CDR3 length equals 14 residues. J lost 0 bases, V lost 4 bases, and 4 bases had no gene match. Germline values: CDR1 SQVTM, CDR2 ANQGSEA. CDR3 in DNA: TGCAGCGTTGTGGCACAGGGGAGCACAGATACGCAGTATTTT. Its protein product is CSVVAQGSTDTQYF.

The genes are TRBV5-8 and TRBJ1-3; 11 positions match TRBD1. The CDR3 runs 15 residues. Trimming at V came to 0 bases and at J to 11 bases, leaving 7 bases not matched to a gene. From germline, CDR1 is SGHTS and CDR2 YDEGEE. The CDR3: CASSLAGTGGFPIYF. Here the CDR3 DNA reads TGTGCCAGCAGCTTGGCCGGGACAGGGGGATTCCCCATATATTTT.

V is TRBV27 and J is TRBJ1-1; no reliable D call. The germline gives CDR1 MNHEY, CDR2 SMNVEV (reference sequence). Trimming left V 7 bases short and J 4 bases short, with 13 bases between. The CDR3 is made up of 13 amino acids. CDR3 region: CASKPEVGTEAFF. Written as DNA, the CDR3 is TGTGCCAGCAAACCCGAGGTCGGCACTGAAGCTTTCTTT.

This clone was recorded once. The chain joins TRBV29-1 to TRBJ1-1; 10 nucleotides align to TRBD1. This CDR3 contains 16 residues. V dropped 4 bases and J dropped 1; count of bases not matched to a gene: 9. The germline V gene has CDR1 SQVTM and CDR2 ANQGSEA. The CDR3 sequence is CSVADRGRTKNTEAFF. The CDR3 DNA reads as TGCAGCGTTGCGGACAGGGGGAGAACCAAGAACACTGAAGCTTTCTTT.